This TCR beta chain was sequenced in a study of cytomegalovirus exposure and HLA in healthy donors. This PCR relied on a set of 60 Vbeta primers and 13 Jbeta primers. The assay was immunoSEQ multiplex PCR, and TCRdb's table has in-frame clones only and misses some. The profile shows about 98,000 clones, 60% to 85% of them singletons. The receptor was derived from a man aged 60-69 years in good health and CMV-seropositive. The source material was PBMCs.

DNA for the CDR3: TGCGCCAGCTCACCCTACCCGACAGGGACCACCGGGGAGCTGTTTTTT. It is translated as CASSPYPTGTTGELFF. The chain combines TRBV5-1 with TRBJ2-2, with TRBD1 matching over 7 bases. The CDR3 sequence is 16 residues long. From germline, CDR1 is SGHRS and CDR2 YFSETQ. Trimming cost V 7 bases and J 4 bases; bases outside gene matches: 13.